This T cell receptor beta chain was sequenced during a study of control samples from healthy donors and cancer patients. The table came from immunoSEQ multiplex PCR; TCRdb's copy has only in-frame clones and leaves some out. Here the sample spans about 120,000 clones, about nine tenths being singletons. Germline V CDR1 and CDR2: SGHKS, YYEKEE (reference sequence). The CDR3 is 15 amino acids. Trimming took 4 bases from V and 1 from J, leaving 13 bases between them. The genes are TRBV5-5 and TRBJ2-3; D could derive from TRBD1 or TRBD2 (5 bases each). This clonotype was sampled from a woman aged 18-30 years in good health. Source material: blood. CDR3 residues: CASSSKGPGTDTQYF. The CDR3 region has the DNA TGTGCCAGCAGCAGCAAGGGACCCGGCACAGATACGCAGTATTTT.